The T cell receptor beta chain described here comes from a study of T-cell reconstitution after alpha-beta-depleted transplantation in children. The authors prepared the TCRbeta library with unique molecular identifiers. TCRdb used MiXCR to reprocess the PCR reads, holding one entry per CDR3 protein. The sample has about 610,000 distinct CDR3 sequences, 10% to 13% seen once; the top ten hold less than 4.5%. The sequence was collected from a human donor who donated a stem cell graft to a child with acute myeloid leukemia. Sequenced material: PBMCs from the stem cell graft donor, taken from the stem cell graft.

The CDR3 is CATRTGAVDEQFF. Here the CDR3 DNA reads TGTGCCACCCGGACAGGGGCAGTAGATGAGCAGTTCTTC. V usage is TRBV10-3 and J usage is TRBJ2-1; 9 nucleotides align to TRBD1. The CDR3 has 13 residues. In germline, CDR1 is ENHRY, CDR2 SYGVKD. The trim removed 10 bases at V and 8 bases at J, leaving 9 bases unmatched.